This record concerns one T cell receptor (beta chain) sequence. Its antigen is undetermined. The sample belongs to a study of beta chain features in type 1 diabetes. Whole-study results and caveats: In type 1 diabetes patients, VDJ junctions had fewer insertions; deletions at these junctions were more frequent. Cells expressing TCR highly could be over-represented by cDNA sequencing.

Sorting with CD45RO/CCR7/CD25/CD127/CD95/CD27 yielded naive, central memory, regulatory and stem-like memory CD4+ cells. The CDR3 totals 13 residues. Germline CDR1 is KGHSH and CDR2 is LQKENI. V lost 2 bases to trimming and J lost 9 bases, with 11 bases between them. Sequencing targeted expressed TCRB transcripts, as all isolated RNA had been reverse transcribed. The table came from immunoSEQ multiplex PCR; TCRdb's copy has only in-frame clones and leaves some out. The data show 200,000 to 300,000 clones, with roughly 70% seen just once and around 0.05% held by the top ten. V usage is TRBV18 and J usage is TRBJ2-1, with D possibly being TRBD1 (6 bases). The sample consisted of naive CD4+ T cells from blood. The clonotype comes from a man in his thirties or forties in good health. CDR3 residues: CASSPRQDSEQFF. The CDR3 bases are TGTGCCAGCTCACCAAGGCAGGACAGTGAGCAGTTCTTC.